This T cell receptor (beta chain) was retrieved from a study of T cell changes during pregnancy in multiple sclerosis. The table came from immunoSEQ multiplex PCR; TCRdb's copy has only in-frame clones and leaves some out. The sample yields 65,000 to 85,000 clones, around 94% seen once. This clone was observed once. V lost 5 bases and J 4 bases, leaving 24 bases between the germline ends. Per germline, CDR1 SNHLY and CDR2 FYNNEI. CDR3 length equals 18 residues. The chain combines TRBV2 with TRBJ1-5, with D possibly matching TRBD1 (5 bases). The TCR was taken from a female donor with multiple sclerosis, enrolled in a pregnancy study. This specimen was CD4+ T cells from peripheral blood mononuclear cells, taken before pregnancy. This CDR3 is CASSPGAGTWVGNQPQHF. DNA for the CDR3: TGTGCCAGCAGTCCGGGCGCGGGGACTTGGGTAGGGAATCAGCCCCAGCATTTT.